The rows below give T cell receptor beta chains drawn from one sample of a study of neurological immune-mediated disorders. TCRdb reanalysed the 5' RACE reads using MiXCR and keeps one entry per CDR3 protein. The sample contains about 59,000 distinct CDR3 sequences, less than 25% of which appear only once. Material for sequencing was PBMCs. These receptors all stem from a man between 60 and 70 years old with HTLV-1-associated myelopathy (HAM/TSP). Each CDR3 is given with its conserved first and last residue. A D gene is named only where the DNA matches it firmly. Expanded clones are given a class, and other clones once, few, many or no size at all.

V	size	D	J	DNA	CDR3
TRBV2	few	-	TRBJ1-2	TGTGCCAGCAGTACTGGGGGCGCAACAAACTATGGCTACACCTTC	CASSTGGATNYGYTF
TRBV11-2	many	TRBD1	TRBJ1-2	TGTGCCAGCAGCCAGGGACAGGGGGTCGCCTATGGCTACACCTTC	CASSQGQGVAYGYTF
TRBV2	many	TRBD2	TRBJ2-5	TGTGCCAGCAGGAAGACTAGCGGGAGACCGGAGACCCAGTACTTC	CASRKTSGRPETQYF
TRBV12-3/TRBV12-4	many	-	TRBJ2-1	TGTGCCAGCAGTTTAGCGCGGAGGACCTACAATGAGCAGTTCTTC	CASSLARRTYNEQFF
TRBV20-1	many	TRBD1	TRBJ2-1	TGCAGTGCTAGCCGGTCGAGGGGGCAATACAATGAGCAGTTCTTC	CSASRSRGQYNEQFF
TRBV5-1	-	-	TRBJ2-1	TGCGCCAGCAGCTTGGGGGGGACCCCCTACAATGAGCAGTTCTTC	CASSLGGTPYNEQFF
TRBV7-2	many	TRBD2	TRBJ2-7	TGTGCCAGCAGTTCGGCGACTAGCGGGTTGAGCTCCTACGAGCAGTACTTC	CASSSATSGLSSYEQYF
TRBV12-3/TRBV12-4	many	TRBD1	TRBJ1-2	TGTGCCAGCAGTCCCACAGGGGGCGGCTACACCTTC	CASSPTGGGYTF
TRBV7-3	many	TRBD2	TRBJ2-1	TGTGCCAGCAGCTCCGGGACTAGCGACAATGAGCAGTTCTTC	CASSSGTSDNEQFF
TRBV7-2	many	-	TRBJ2-2	TGTGCCAGCAGCTTTGGCAACCCGAACACCGGGGAGCTGTTTTTT	CASSFGNPNTGELFF
TRBV14	many	-	TRBJ2-6	TGTGCCAGCAGCCAAGATACTTGGGGTTCCAACGTCCTGACTTTC	CASSQDTWGSNVLTF
TRBV12-3/TRBV12-4	many	-	TRBJ2-3	TGTGCCAGCAGTGGTCAGGGCACAGATACGCAGTATTTT	CASSGQGTDTQYF
TRBV20-1	many	TRBD1	TRBJ2-7	TGCAGTGCGGCCGACGCGGGGACAGGGATGACCGAGCAGTACTTC	CSAADAGTGMTEQYF
TRBV15	-	-	TRBJ2-5	TGTGCCACAAGCAGCAACAGCGCAAGTGAGACCCAGTACTTC	CATSSNSASETQYF
TRBV7-8	many	TRBD2	TRBJ2-3	TGTGCCAGCAGCTTAGGATCCGGCCTAGCGGGAGTAACAGATACGCAGTATTTT	CASSLGSGLAGVTDTQYF
TRBV12-3/TRBV12-4	-	-	TRBJ1-3	TGTGCCAGCAGCTCACGACAGGACCCCTCTGGAAACACCATATATTTT	CASSSRQDPSGNTIYF
TRBV27	many	TRBD1	TRBJ2-1	TGTGCCAGCAGTTCTATGGGGACAGGGGCCAACTACAATGAGCAGTTCTTC	CASSSMGTGANYNEQFF
TRBV2	once	TRBD2	TRBJ2-3	TGTGCCAGCAGTGATCGGGGGGGTTGGGGGGCGGGCACAGATACGCAGTATTTT	CASSDRGGWGAGTDTQYF
TRBV18	few	TRBD1	TRBJ2-1	TGTGCCAGCTCACCTTTGACAGGGGGCGGGTTGAATGAGCAGTTCTTC	CASSPLTGGGLNEQFF
TRBV7-9	many	-	TRBJ2-2	TGTGCCAGCAGCCCGAGGGGGGCCGGAATAGCCGGGGAGCTGTTTTTT	CASSPRGAGIAGELFF
TRBV4-1	-	TRBD1	TRBJ2-3	TGCGCCAGCAGCCAAGGACAGGGCGGCACAGATACGCAGTATTTT	CASSQGQGGTDTQYF
TRBV28	-	TRBD2	TRBJ2-7	TGTGTCAGCTACTGGGGAGCCGGGACTAACCACTACGAGCAGTACTTC	CVSYWGAGTNHYEQYF
TRBV5-1	-	-	TRBJ1-6	TGCGCCAGCAGCTTGAACGCCGGGACACTCCAGAATTCACCCCTCCACTTT	CASSLNAGTLQNSPLHF
TRBV5-1	many	-	TRBJ2-6	TGCGCCAGCAGCTGGCAGACCTCTGGGGCCAACGTCCTGACTTTC	CASSWQTSGANVLTF
TRBV5-1	many	TRBD1	TRBJ1-4	TGCGCCAGCAGCATCGGACAGGGTGCGGCTAATGAAAAACTGTTTTTT	CASSIGQGAANEKLFF
TRBV7-2	many	-	TRBJ2-5	TGTGCCAGCAGCTTAGCGAAGGTCGGGGGAGGTCAGGGGACCCAGTACTTC	CASSLAKVGGGQGTQYF
TRBV7-9	many	TRBD2	TRBJ2-1	TGTGCCAGCAGCTTAGGACTAGCGGGAGTAACGGATGAGCAGTTCTTC	CASSLGLAGVTDEQFF
TRBV2	many	TRBD2	TRBJ2-1	TGTGCCAGCAGTAAGGGACTAGCGGGCGGGTACAATGAGCAGTTCTTC	CASSKGLAGGYNEQFF
TRBV18	many	-	TRBJ2-4	TGTGCCAGCTCACCTGCGACAGAGAACATTCAGTACTTC	CASSPATENIQYF
TRBV20-1	-	-	TRBJ2-3	TGCAGTGCTAGAGGGAGGAGTGGTTTTGGCACAGATACGCAGTATTTT	CSARGRSGFGTDTQYF
TRBV20-1	many	-	TRBJ2-7	TGCAGTGCCCTCGAGGGAGGCCCTCCTTACGAGCAGTACTTC	CSALEGGPPYEQYF
TRBV10-3	many	-	TRBJ2-3	TGTGCCATCAGTGAGGTGGCGGACCCCACAGATACGCAGTATTTT	CAISEVADPTDTQYF
TRBV7-8	-	-	TRBJ2-7	TGTGCCAGCAGCTTATTTCGGTCGATCTCCTACGAGCAGTACTTC	CASSLFRSISYEQYF
TRBV29-1	many	-	TRBJ1-1	TGCAGCGCCCGCGGCTACCGGAACACTGAAGCTTTCTTT	CSARGYRNTEAFF
TRBV20-1	-	-	TRBJ2-1	TGCAGTGCTACCTCCGGGACATTGTACAATGAGCAGTTCTTC	CSATSGTLYNEQFF
TRBV19	-	-	TRBJ1-5	TGTGCCAGTGCCGACCGGAATCAGCCCCAGCATTTT	CASADRNQPQHF
TRBV7-2	many	TRBD2	TRBJ2-1	TGTGCCAGCAGCTTAACGGGACTAGCGGGCGCCAGCTCCTACAATGAGCAGTTCTTC	CASSLTGLAGASSYNEQFF
TRBV20-1	many	-	TRBJ1-1	TGCAGTGCTAGACAGGGGCACTTGAACACTGAAGCTTTCTTT	CSARQGHLNTEAFF
TRBV20-1	many	-	TRBJ2-2	TGCAGTGCTAGCCCTTTCCCCCAAGGCGGGGAGCTGTTTTTT	CSASPFPQGGELFF
TRBV27	few	-	TRBJ1-4	TGTGCCAGCAGTTTCAGTCCCGCGCTTGAAAAACTGTTTTTT	CASSFSPALEKLFF
TRBV5-1	many	TRBD2	TRBJ2-1	TGCGCCAGCAGCCAACAGACTAGCGGGGGATACAATGAGCAGTTCTTC	CASSQQTSGGYNEQFF
TRBV28	few	TRBD1	TRBJ2-6	TGTGCCAGCAGTCGTTATAAGTGGGGACAGGGGGGCTCTGGGGCCAACGTCCTGACTTTC	CASSRYKWGQGGSGANVLTF